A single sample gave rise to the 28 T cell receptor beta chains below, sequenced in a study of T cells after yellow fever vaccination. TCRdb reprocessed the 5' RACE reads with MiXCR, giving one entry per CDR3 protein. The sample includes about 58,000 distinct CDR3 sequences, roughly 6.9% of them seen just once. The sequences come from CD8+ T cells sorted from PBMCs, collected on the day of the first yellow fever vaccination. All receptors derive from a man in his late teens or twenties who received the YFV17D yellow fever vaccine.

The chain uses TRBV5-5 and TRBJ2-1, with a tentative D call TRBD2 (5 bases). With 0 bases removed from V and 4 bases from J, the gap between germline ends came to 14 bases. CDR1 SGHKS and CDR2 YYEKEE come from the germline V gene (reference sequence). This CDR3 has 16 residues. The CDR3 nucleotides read TGTGCCAGCAGCTTGGGCTTGTTGGAGGTATACAATGAGCAGTTCTTC. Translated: CASSLGLLEVYNEQFF.

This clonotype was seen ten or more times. The CDR3 region is CASSSGLDNEQFF. The CDR3 nucleotides read TGTGCCAGCAGCTCAGGACTCGACAATGAGCAGTTCTTC. V and J are TRBV7-8 and TRBJ2-1; possibly TRBD2 for D (5 bases). The germline gives CDR1 SGHVS, CDR2 FQNEAQ. V dropped 4 bases and J dropped 5 bases, with 9 bases sitting between them. This CDR3 has 13 residues. Using reference TRBV7-8 and TRBJ2-1 for the parts outside the CDR3, the full variable domain is GAGVSQSPRYKVAKRGQDVALRCDPISGHVSLFWYQQALGQGPEFLTYFQNEAQLDKSGLPSDRFFAERPEGSVSTLKIQRTQQEDSAVYLCASSSGLDNEQFFGPGTRLTVL.

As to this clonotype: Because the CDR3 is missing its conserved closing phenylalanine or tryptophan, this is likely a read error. This CDR3 is CSVEGTGVYEQYY. Here the CDR3 DNA reads TGCAGCGTTGAAGGGACAGGGGTCTACGAGCAGTACTAC. The chain uses TRBV29-1 and TRBJ2-7; TRBD1 matches at 9 bases. With 1 base clipped from V and 3 bases from J, the junction kept 1 base outside the gene matches. The CDR3 sequence is 13 residues long. CDR1 and CDR2 (germline): SQVTM, ANQGSEA.

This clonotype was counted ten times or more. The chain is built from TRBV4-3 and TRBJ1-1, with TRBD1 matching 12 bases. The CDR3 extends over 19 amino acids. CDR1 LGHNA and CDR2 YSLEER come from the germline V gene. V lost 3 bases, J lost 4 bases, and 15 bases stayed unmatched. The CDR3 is CASSHTLSRDRGQVTEAFF. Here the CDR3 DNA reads TGCGCCAGCAGCCACACTCTTTCCCGGGACAGGGGGCAAGTCACTGAAGCTTTCTTT.

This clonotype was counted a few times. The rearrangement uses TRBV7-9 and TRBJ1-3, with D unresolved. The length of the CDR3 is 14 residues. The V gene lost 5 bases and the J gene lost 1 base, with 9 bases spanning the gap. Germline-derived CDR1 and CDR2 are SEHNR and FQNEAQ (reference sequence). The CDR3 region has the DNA TGTGCCAGCAGCAAAAGCGATTCTGGAAACACCATATATTTT. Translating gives CASSKSDSGNTIYF.

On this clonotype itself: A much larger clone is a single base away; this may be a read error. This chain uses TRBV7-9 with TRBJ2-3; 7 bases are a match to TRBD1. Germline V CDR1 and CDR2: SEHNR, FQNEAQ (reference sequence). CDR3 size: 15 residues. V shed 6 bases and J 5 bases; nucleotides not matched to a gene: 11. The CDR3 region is CASSGDRVVLDTQYF. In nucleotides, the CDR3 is TGTGCCAGCAGTGGTGACAGGGTTGTGTTAGATACGCAGTATTTT.

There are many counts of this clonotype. CDR3 loop: CASSLSDRADYTF. In nucleotides, the CDR3 is TGTGCCAGCAGTTTATCTGACCGGGCCGACTACACCTTC. The rearrangement uses TRBV12-3 or TRBV12-4 and TRBJ1-2; D gene ambiguous. This CDR3 contains 13 residues. V lost 2 bases and J 10 bases, leaving 14 bases between the germline ends.

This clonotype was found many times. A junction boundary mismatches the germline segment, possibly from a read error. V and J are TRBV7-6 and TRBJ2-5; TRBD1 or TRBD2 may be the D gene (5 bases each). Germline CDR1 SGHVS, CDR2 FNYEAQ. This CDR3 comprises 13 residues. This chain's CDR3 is CASSLAGLETQYF. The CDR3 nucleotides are TGTGCCAGCAGCCTAGCAGGGTTGGAGACCCAGTACTTC.

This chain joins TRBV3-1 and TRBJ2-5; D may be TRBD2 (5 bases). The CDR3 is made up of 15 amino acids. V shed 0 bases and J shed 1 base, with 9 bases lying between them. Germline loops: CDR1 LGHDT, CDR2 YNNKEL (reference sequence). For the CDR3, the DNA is TGTGCCAGCAGCCAAGATCTGACTACCCAAGAGACCCAGTACTTC. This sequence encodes CASSQDLTTQETQYF.

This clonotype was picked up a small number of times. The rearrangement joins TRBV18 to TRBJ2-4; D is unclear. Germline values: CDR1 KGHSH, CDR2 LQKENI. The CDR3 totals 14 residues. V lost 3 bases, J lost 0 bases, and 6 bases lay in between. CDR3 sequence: CASSPAEAKNIQYF. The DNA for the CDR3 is TGTGCCAGCTCACCTGCCGAAGCCAAAAACATTCAGTACTTC. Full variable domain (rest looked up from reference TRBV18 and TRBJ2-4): NAGVMQNPRHLVRRRGQEARLRCSPMKGHSHVYWYRQLPEEGLKFMVYLQKENIIDESGMPKERFSAEFPKEGPSILRIQQVVRGDSAAYFCASSPAEAKNIQYFGAGTRLSVL.

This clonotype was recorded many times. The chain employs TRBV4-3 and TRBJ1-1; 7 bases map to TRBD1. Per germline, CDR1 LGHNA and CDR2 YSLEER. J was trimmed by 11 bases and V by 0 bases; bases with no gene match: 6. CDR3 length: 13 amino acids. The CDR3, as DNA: TGCGCCAGCAGCCAAGACCTGACAGGGTGGGCTTTCTTT. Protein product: CASSQDLTGWAFF.

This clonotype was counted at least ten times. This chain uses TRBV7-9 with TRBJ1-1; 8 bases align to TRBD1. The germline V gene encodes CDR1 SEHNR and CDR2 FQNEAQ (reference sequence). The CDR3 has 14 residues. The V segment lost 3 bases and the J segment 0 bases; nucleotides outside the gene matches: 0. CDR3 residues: CASSLTGVNTEAFF. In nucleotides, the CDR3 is TGTGCCAGCAGCTTGACAGGGGTGAACACTGAAGCTTTCTTT.

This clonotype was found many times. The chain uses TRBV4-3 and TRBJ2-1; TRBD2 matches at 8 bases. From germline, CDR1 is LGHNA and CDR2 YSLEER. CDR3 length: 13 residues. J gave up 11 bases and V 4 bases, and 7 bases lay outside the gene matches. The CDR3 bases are TGCGCCAGCAGCCCCAATAGCGGGGTAAAGCAGTTCTTC. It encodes CASSPNSGVKQFF.

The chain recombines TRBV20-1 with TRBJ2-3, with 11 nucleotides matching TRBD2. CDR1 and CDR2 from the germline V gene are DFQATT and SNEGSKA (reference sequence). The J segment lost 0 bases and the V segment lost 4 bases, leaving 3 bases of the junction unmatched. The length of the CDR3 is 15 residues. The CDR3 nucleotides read TGCAGTGCTATTAGCGGGGGGGAAAGCACAGATACGCAGTATTTT. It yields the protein CSAISGGESTDTQYF.

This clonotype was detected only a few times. The CDR3 DNA reads as TGTGCCAGCAGAATGGGGGGGGAGGAGACCCAGTACTTC. As protein: CASRMGGEETQYF. The chain couples TRBV7-6 to TRBJ2-5; 7 positions agree with TRBD2. Germline CDR1 reads SGHVS; CDR2 reads FNYEAQ. V lost 6 bases, J lost 5 bases, and 6 bases stayed unmatched. The CDR3 consists of 13 residues.

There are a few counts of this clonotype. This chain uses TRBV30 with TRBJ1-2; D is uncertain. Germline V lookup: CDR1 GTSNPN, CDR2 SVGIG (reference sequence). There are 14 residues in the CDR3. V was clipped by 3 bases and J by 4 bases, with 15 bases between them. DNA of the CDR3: TGTGCCTGGAGCCAAGCTGCCGGCGCCTATGGCTACACCTTC. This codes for CAWSQAAGAYGYTF.

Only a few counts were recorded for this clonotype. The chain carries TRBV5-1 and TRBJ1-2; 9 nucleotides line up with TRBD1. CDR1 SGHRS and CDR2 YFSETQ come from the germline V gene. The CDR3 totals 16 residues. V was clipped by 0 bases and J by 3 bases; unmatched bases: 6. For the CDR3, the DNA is TGCGCCAGCAGCTTGGTCGGGACAGGGTTTGACTATGGCTACACCTTC. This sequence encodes CASSLVGTGFDYGYTF.

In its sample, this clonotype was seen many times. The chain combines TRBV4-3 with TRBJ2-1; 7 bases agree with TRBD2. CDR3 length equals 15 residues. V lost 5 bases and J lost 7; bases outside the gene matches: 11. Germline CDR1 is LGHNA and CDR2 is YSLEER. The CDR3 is CASSGGRARFNEQFF. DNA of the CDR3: TGCGCCAGCAGCGGTGGGAGGGCGCGGTTTAATGAGCAGTTCTTC.

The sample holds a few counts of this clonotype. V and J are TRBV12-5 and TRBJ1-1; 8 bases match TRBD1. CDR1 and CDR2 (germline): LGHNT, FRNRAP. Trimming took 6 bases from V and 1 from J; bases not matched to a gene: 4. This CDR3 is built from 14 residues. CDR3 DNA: TGTGCTAGTGGCTGGACAGGGAAGAACACTGAAGCTTTCTTT. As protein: CASGWTGKNTEAFF.

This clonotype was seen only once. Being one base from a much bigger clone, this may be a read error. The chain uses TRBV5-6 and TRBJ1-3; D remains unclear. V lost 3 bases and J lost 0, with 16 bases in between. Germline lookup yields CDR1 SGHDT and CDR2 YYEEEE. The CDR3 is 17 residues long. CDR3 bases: TGTGCCAGCAGCTCGGAAGCCGGGTACAACTCTGGAAACACCATATATTTT. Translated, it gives CASSSEAGYNSGNTIYF.

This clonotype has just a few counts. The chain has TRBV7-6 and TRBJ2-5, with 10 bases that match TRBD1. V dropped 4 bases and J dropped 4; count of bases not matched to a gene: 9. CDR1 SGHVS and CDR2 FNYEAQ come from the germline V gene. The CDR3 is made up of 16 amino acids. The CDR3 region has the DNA TGTGCCAGCAGCTACCCGGGGACAGGGGAGGGAGAGACCCAGTACTTC. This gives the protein CASSYPGTGEGETQYF.

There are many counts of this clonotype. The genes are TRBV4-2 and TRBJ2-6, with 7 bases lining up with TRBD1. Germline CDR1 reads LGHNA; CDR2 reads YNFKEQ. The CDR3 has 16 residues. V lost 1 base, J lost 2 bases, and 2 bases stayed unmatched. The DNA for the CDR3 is TGTGCCAGCAGCCAAGCAGGGGGACCTGGGGCCAACGTCCTGACTTTC. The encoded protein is CASSQAGGPGANVLTF.

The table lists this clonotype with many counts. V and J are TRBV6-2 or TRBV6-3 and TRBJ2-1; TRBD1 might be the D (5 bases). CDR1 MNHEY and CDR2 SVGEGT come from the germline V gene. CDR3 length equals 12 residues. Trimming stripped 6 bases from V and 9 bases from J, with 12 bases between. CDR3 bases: TGTGCCAGCAGGCAGGGTGGCGGTGAGCAGTTCTTC. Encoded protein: CASRQGGGEQFF.

CDR3 DNA: TGTGCCAGCGGTAGCAGCATCTATGGCTACACCTTC. The encoded protein is CASGSSIYGYTF. The V gene is TRBV6-5, the J gene TRBJ1-2; D is undetermined. The CDR3 is made up of 12 amino acids. CDR1 is MNHEY, CDR2 SVGAGI, per germline. Trimming took 8 bases from V and 4 from J, leaving 11 bases between them.

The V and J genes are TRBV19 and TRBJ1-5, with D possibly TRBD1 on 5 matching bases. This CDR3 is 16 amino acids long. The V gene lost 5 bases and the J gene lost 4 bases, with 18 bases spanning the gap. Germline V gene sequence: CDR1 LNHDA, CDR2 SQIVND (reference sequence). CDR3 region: CASSYTGGRSNQPQHF. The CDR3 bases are TGTGCCAGTAGTTATACAGGCGGCAGAAGTAATCAGCCCCAGCATTTT.

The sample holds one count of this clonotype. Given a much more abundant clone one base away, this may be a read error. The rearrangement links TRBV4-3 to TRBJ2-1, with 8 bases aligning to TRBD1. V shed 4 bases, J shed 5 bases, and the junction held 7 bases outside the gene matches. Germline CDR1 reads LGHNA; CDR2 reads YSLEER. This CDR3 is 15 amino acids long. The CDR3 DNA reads TGCGCCAGCAGCCCCCGGGACAGGTCGGACAATGAGCAGTTCTTC. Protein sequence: CASSPRDRSDNEQFF.

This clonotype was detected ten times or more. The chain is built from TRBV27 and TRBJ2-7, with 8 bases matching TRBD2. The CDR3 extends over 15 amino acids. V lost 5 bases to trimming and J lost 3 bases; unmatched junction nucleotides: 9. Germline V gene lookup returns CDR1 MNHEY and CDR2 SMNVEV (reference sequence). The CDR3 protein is CASSPHSGAIYEQYF. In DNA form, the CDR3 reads TGTGCCAGCAGTCCCCATAGCGGGGCAATCTACGAGCAGTACTTC.

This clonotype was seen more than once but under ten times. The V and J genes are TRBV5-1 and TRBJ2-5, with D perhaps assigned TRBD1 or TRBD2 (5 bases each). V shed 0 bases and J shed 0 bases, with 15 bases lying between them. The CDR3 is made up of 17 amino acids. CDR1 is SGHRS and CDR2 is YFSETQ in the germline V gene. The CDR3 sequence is CASSLGGVEPYQETQYF. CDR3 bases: TGCGCCAGCAGCTTGGGAGGGGTGGAACCGTACCAAGAGACCCAGTACTTC. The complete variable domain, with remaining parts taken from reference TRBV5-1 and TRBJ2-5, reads KAGVTQTPRYLIKTRGQQVTLSCSPISGHRSVSWYQQTPGQGLQFLFEYFSETQRNKGNFPGRFSGRQFSNSRSEMNVSTLELGDSALYLCASSLGGVEPYQETQYFGPGTRLLVL.